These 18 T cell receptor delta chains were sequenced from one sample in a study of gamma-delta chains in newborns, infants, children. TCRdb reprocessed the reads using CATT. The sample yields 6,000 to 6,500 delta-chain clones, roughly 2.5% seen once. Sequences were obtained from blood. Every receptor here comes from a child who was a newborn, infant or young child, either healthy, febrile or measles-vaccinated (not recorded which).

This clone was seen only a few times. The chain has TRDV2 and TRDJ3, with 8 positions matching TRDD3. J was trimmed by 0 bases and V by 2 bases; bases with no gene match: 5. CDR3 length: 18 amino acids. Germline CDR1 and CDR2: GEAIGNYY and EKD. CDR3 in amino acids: CACDNLGESSWDTRQMFF. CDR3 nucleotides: TGTGCCTGTGACAATCTGGGGGAGAGCTCCTGGGACACCCGACAGATGTTTTTC.

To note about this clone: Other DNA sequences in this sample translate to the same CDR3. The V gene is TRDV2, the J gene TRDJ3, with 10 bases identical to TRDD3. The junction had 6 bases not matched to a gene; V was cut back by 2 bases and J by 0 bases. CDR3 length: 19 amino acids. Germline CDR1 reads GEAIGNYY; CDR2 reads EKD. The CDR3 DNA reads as TGTGCCTGTGACAAGGTGGCTGGGGGATACTCCTGGGACACCCGACAGATGTTTTTC. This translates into CACDKVAGGYSWDTRQMFF.

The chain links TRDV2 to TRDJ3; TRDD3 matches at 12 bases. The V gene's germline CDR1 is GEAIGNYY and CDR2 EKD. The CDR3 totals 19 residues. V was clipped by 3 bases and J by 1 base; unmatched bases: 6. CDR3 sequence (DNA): TGTGCCTGTGACTCTTTACTGGGGGATACATCCTGGGACACCCGACAGATGTTTTTC. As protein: CACDSLLGDTSWDTRQMFF.

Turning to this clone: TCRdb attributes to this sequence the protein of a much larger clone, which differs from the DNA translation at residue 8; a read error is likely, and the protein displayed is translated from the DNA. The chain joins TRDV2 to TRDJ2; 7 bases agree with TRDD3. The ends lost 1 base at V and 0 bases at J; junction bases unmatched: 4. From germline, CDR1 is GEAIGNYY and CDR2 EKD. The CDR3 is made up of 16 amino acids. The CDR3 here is CACDTLGNTLTAQLFF. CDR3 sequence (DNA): TGTGCCTGTGACACACTGGGGAATACTTTGACAGCACAACTCTTCTTT.

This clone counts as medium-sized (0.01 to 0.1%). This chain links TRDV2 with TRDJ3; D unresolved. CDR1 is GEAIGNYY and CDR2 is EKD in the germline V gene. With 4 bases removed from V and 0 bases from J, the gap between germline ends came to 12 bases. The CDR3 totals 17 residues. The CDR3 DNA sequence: TGTGCCTGTGATGTGATAAAAAGCTCCTGGGACACCCGACAGATGTTTTTC. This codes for CACDVIKSSWDTRQMFF.

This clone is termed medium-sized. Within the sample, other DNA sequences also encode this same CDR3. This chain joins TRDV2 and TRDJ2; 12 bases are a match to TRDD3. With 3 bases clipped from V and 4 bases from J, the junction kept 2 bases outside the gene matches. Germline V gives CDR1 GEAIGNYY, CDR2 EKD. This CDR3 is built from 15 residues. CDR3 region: CACDVLGDTTAQLFF. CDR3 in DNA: TGTGCCTGTGACGTACTGGGGGATACGACAGCACAACTCTTCTTT.

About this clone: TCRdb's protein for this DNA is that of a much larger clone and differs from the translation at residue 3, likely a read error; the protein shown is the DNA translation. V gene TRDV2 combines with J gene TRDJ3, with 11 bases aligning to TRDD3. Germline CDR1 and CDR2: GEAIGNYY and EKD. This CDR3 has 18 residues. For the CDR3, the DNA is TGTGCCCGTGACACTGGGGGATATTTCTCCTGGGACACCCGACAGATGTTTTTC. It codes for CARDTGGYFSWDTRQMFF.

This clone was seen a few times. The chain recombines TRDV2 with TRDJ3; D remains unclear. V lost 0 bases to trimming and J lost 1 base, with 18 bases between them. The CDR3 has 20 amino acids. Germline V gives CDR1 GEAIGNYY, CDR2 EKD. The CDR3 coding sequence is TGTGCCTGTGACACCAGTCCGGCGGGGTTCCGATCCTGGGACACCCGACAGATGTTTTTC. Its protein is CACDTSPAGFRSWDTRQMFF.

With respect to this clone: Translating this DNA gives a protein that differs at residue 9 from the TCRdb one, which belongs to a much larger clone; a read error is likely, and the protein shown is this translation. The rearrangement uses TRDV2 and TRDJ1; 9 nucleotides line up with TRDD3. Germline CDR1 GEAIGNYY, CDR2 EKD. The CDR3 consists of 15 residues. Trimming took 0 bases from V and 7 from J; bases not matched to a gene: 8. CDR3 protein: CACDTLGDALGKLIF. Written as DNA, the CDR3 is TGTGCCTGTGACACCCTGGGGGATGCGCTCGGTAAACTCATCTTT.

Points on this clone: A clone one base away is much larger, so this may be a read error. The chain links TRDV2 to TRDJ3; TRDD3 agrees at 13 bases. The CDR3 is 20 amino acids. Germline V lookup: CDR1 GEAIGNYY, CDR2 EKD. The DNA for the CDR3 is TGTGCCTGTGACACACCTACTGGGGGATACGATTCCTGGGACACCCGACTGATGTTTTTC. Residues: CACDTPTGGYDSWDTRLMFF.

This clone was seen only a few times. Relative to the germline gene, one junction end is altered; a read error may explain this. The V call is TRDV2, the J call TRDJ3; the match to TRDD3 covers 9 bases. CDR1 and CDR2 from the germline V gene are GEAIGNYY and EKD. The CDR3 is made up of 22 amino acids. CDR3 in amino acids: CACDPTRTGGQVSSWDTRQTFF. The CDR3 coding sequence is TGTGCCTGTGACCCGACTCGTACTGGGGGACAGGTCAGCTCCTGGGACACCCGACAGACGTTTTTC.

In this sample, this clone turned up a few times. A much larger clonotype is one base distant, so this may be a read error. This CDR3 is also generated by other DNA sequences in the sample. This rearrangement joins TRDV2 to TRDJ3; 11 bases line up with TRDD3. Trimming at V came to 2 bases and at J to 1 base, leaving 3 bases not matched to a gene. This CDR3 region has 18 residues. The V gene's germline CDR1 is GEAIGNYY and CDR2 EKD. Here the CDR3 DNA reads TGTGCCTGTGACAATACTGGGGGATATTCCTGGGACACCCGACAGATGTTTTTC. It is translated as CACDNTGGYSWDTRQMFF.

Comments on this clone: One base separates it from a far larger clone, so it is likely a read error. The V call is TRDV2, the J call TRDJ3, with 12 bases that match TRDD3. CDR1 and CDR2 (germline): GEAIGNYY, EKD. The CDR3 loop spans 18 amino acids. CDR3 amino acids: CACDTVLGDTWDTRRMFF. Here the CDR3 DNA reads TGTGCCTGTGACACCGTACTGGGGGATACCTGGGACACCCGACGGATGTTTTTC.

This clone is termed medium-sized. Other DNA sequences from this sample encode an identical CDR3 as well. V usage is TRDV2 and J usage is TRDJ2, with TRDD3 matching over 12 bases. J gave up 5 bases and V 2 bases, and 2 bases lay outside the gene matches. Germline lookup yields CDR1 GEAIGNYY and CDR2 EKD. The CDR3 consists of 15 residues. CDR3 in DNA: TGTGCCTGTGACATACTGGGGGATACCACAGCACAACTCTTCTTT. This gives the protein CACDILGDTTAQLFF.

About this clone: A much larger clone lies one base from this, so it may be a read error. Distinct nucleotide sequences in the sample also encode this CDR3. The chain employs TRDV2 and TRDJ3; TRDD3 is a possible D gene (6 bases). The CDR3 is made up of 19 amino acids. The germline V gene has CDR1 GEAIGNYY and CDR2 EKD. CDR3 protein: CACDTVGDSSSWDTRQMFF. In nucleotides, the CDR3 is TGCGCCTGTGACACCGTAGGGGATTCAAGCTCCTGGGACACCCGACAGATGTTTTTC.

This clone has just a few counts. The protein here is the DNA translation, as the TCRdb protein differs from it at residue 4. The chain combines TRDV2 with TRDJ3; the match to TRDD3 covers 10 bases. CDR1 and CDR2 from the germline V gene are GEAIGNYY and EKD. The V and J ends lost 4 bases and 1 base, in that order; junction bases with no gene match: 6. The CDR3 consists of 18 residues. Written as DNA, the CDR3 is TGTGCCTGTGAGTCCGGGGGATACGCTTCCTGGGACACCCGACAGATGTTTTTC. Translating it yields CACESGGYASWDTRQMFF.

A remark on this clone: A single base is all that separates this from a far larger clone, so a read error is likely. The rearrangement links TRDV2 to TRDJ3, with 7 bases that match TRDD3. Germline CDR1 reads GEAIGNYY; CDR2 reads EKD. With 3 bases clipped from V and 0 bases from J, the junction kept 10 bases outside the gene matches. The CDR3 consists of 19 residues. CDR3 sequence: CACDAGGFSSSWDTRQMFF. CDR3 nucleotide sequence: TGTGCCTGTGACGCCGGGGGATTCTCAAGCTCCTGGGACACCCGACAGATGTTTTTC.

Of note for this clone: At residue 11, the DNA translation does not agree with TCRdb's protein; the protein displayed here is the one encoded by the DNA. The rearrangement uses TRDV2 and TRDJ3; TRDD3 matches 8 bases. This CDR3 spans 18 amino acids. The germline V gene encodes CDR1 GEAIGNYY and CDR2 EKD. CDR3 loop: CACDTGGCASRDTRQMFF. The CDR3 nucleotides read TGTGCCTGTGACACTGGGGGATGCGCCTCCCGGGACACCCGACAGATGTTTTTC.